This T cell receptor beta chain was obtained from a study of T cell repertoires in cytomegalovirus infection. Whole-study context: It was the public TCR beta signatures that indicated both CMV infection and matching HLA type. Study-level points and caveats: HLA-C-restricted CMV clonotypes gave the most frequent clonotype in two of eight donors.

TCRdb reanalysed the reads using MiXCR and keeps one entry per CDR3 protein. The repertoire holds about 740,000 distinct CDR3 sequences, with 35% as singletons. In its sample, this clonotype was seen many times. Its cognate antigen is unknown. The CDR3 contains 17 residues. Germline CDR1 and CDR2: SGHTA and FQGNSA. V shed 3 bases and J shed 5 bases, with 23 bases lying between them. This chain joins TRBV7-2 and TRBJ2-7; possible D gene TRBD1, 6 bases. The sequenced sample consisted of PBMCs. The receptor comes from a human donor in good health (CMV status not recorded). Some clones in this sample may be carry-over from other donors' samples. CDR3 in DNA: TGTGCCAGCAGCTTCTCCCTCTTGACCCTCCAGGGGCACGAGCAGTACTTC. Translation gives CASSFSLLTLQGHEQYF.